These 25 T cell receptor beta chains share one sample of origin, sequenced in a study of cytomegalovirus exposure and HLA in healthy donors. Primers included in the PCR were 60 Vbeta and 13 Jbeta primers. Measured with immunoSEQ multiplex PCR; TCRdb has only the in-frame clones, and not every one. The profile shows 160,000 or so clones, around 78% of them singletons. The sequencing sample was made of PBMCs. Receptor source: a man aged 35 to 55 in good health and CMV-seronegative.

The chain joins TRBV6-1 to TRBJ2-3; TRBD2 matches 10 bases. Germline values: CDR1 MNHNS, CDR2 SASEGT. The CDR3 totals 17 residues. V shed 4 bases and J 2 bases; nucleotides not matched to a gene: 9. CDR3 amino acids: CASSAEPGLAITDTQYF. The CDR3 DNA reads TGTGCCAGCAGTGCCGAACCGGGACTAGCGATCACAGATACGCAGTATTTT.

The CDR3 bases are TGTGCCAGCAGTGAAGGTCGACTACAAGAGACCCAGTACTTC. Amino acids: CASSEGRLQETQYF. The chain uses TRBV2 and TRBJ2-5, with D tentatively TRBD2 (5 bases). CDR1 is SNHLY and CDR2 is FYNNEI in the germline V gene. V lost 1 base and J lost 2, with 8 bases in between. The CDR3 is made up of 14 amino acids. Looking up the rest from reference TRBV2 and TRBJ2-5 gives the full variable domain: EPEVTQTPSHQVTQMGQEVILRCVPISNHLYFYWYRQILGQKVEFLVSFYNNEISEKSEIFDDQFSVERPDGSNFTLKIRSTKLEDSAMYFCASSEGRLQETQYFGPGTRLLVL.

The V gene is TRBV2, the J gene TRBJ2-7; TRBD2 agrees at 8 bases. V lost 5 bases and J lost 5; bases outside the gene matches: 8. The length of the CDR3 is 14 residues. Germline V CDR1 and CDR2: SNHLY, FYNNEI. The CDR3 DNA is TGTGCCAGCAGTAGAGGCGGGAGGAGAAACGAGCAGTACTTC. Its translation is CASSRGGRRNEQYF.

This sequence joins TRBV2 and TRBJ2-5, with 7 bases that match TRBD1. From germline, CDR1 is SNHLY and CDR2 FYNNEI. The CDR3 extends over 13 amino acids. V gave up 6 bases and J gave up 4 bases; unmatched junction bases: 5. The CDR3 is CASRRQGSETQYF. Here the CDR3 DNA reads TGTGCCAGCAGGAGACAGGGATCAGAGACCCAGTACTTC.

J is TRBJ1-3 and V is TRBV7-9; D unresolved. This CDR3 has 15 residues. Germline V CDR1 and CDR2: SEHNR, FQNEAQ (reference sequence). Trimming cost V 6 bases and J 1 base, with 13 bases left between them. CDR3 sequence (DNA): TGTGCCAGCAGACAAGGAGGGAGTTCTGGAAACACCATATATTTT. Its translation: CASRQGGSSGNTIYF.

The count of this clone is one. The rearrangement joins TRBV28 to TRBJ2-7; maybe TRBD1 (7 bases). The germline V and J ends were trimmed by 10 bases and 3 bases, with 13 bases remaining between them. CDR1 and CDR2 from the germline V gene are MDHEN and SYDVKM. The CDR3 contains 12 residues. This CDR3 reads CATQGGGYEQYF. The CDR3 bases are TGTGCCACCCAGGGGGGAGGCTACGAGCAGTACTTC.

V and J are TRBV9 and TRBJ2-1; the D is unclear. V was pared by 3 bases and J by 2 bases, with 3 bases between. Germline CDR1 SGDLS, CDR2 YYNGEE. The CDR3 consists of 12 residues. The CDR3 DNA follows: TGTGCCAGCAGCGACACCTACAATGAGCAGTTCTTC. Its protein product is CASSDTYNEQFF. The whole variable domain, filled in from reference TRBV9 and TRBJ2-1, reads DSGVTQTPKHLITATGQRVTLRCSPRSGDLSVYWYQQSLDQGLQFLIQYYNGEERAKGNILERFSAQQFPDLHSELNLSSLELGDSALYFCASSDTYNEQFFGPGTRLTVL.

This sequence joins TRBV5-1 and TRBJ2-5, with 7 bases fitting TRBD1. The germline V gene encodes CDR1 SGHRS and CDR2 YFSETQ. With V trimmed by 3 bases and J by 4 bases, 6 bases remained unmatched. This CDR3 is 14 amino acids long. CDR3 coding DNA: TGCGCCAGCAGCTCAGACAGGGCGGGAGAGACCCAGTACTTC. Amino acids: CASSSDRAGETQYF.

Here the CDR3 reads CASTGGSSYNEQFF. The CDR3 DNA follows: TGTGCCAGCACCGGCGGGAGCTCCTACAATGAGCAGTTCTTC. The V gene is TRBV11-1, the J gene TRBJ2-1, with TRBD2 identical over 7 bases. Germline CDR1 and CDR2: SGHAT and FQDESV (reference sequence). The J segment lost 0 bases and the V segment lost 7 bases, leaving 3 bases of the junction unmatched. This CDR3 has 14 amino acids.

This clone appeared a few times. The chain employs TRBV7-9 and TRBJ1-1; TRBD1 might be the D (6 bases). Germline CDR1 is SEHNR and CDR2 is FQNEAQ (reference sequence). Trimming took off 2 bases at V and 1 base at J, with 11 bases between the two ends. This CDR3 is built from 15 residues. CDR3 residues: CASSLLQTGNTEAFF. Written as DNA, the CDR3 is TGTGCCAGCAGCTTATTACAGACAGGGAACACTGAAGCTTTCTTT. The full variable domain, rest sourced from reference TRBV7-9 and TRBJ1-1, is DTGVSQNPRHKITKRGQNVTFRCDPISEHNRLYWYRQTLGQGPEFLTYFQNEAQLEKSRLLSDRFSAERPKGSFSTLEIQRTEQGDSAMYLCASSLLQTGNTEAFFGQGTRLTVV.

The V and J genes are TRBV6-1 and TRBJ2-1, with D tentatively TRBD1 (9 bases). Germline V gives CDR1 MNHNS, CDR2 SASEGT. The CDR3 covers 15 residues. The V end lost 7 bases, the J end lost 4 bases, and 17 bases lay between the germline ends. CDR3 loop: CASIAGTGLYNEQFF. The CDR3 coding sequence is TGTGCCAGCATAGCGGGGACAGGGCTATACAATGAGCAGTTCTTC.

The V and J genes are TRBV7-8 and TRBJ2-3; D might be TRBD2 (5 bases). CDR1 is SGHVS, CDR2 FQNEAQ, per germline. This CDR3 comprises 16 residues. V lost 1 base and J lost 4, with 15 bases in between. The CDR3 sequence is CASSLERAYRADTQYF. As DNA, the CDR3 is TGTGCCAGCAGCTTAGAGAGGGCCTATCGAGCAGATACGCAGTATTTT.

This rearrangement joins TRBV25-1 to TRBJ1-5, with D perhaps TRBD1 (6 bases). The length of the CDR3 is 15 residues. Deletions cut 6 bases from V and 1 base from J, with 13 bases between. CDR1 and CDR2 (germline): MGHDK, SYGVNS. CDR3 DNA: TGTGCCAGCAGCGAAGTTGGGGGCAGCAATCAGCCCCAGCATTTT. This codes for CASSEVGGSNQPQHF.

This chain joins TRBV10-1 and TRBJ2-5, with D possibly matching TRBD1 (5 bases). This CDR3 has 15 amino acids. Germline V gene sequence: CDR1 WNHNN, CDR2 SYGVQD (reference sequence). The CDR3 sequence: CADTTRDDNRETQYF. Here the CDR3 DNA reads TGCGCAGACACCACCAGGGATGACAACCGGGAGACCCAGTACTTC.

This rearrangement joins TRBV30 to TRBJ1-3; 9 bases align to TRBD1. J lost 0 bases, V lost 3 bases, and 15 bases had no gene match. The CDR3 spans 19 residues. The germline gives CDR1 GTSNPN, CDR2 SVGIG (reference sequence). The CDR3 here is CAWRRQGDTVSLSGNTIYF. In DNA, the CDR3 is TGTGCCTGGAGGAGACAGGGGGATACTGTATCACTCTCTGGAAACACCATATATTTT.

The chain has TRBV7-2 and TRBJ2-6, with a weak D call TRBD1 (5 bases). CDR1 and CDR2 (germline): SGHTA, FQGNSA. The CDR3 spans 15 residues. V was trimmed by 3 bases and J by 4 bases, leaving 10 bases between them. DNA for the CDR3: TGTGCCAGCAGCTTGGGCAGGGCCGGGGCCAACGTCCTGACTTTC. Protein: CASSLGRAGANVLTF.

This clone was seen a single time. This chain uses TRBV5-1 with TRBJ2-7; TRBD1 is a possible D gene (6 bases). There are 12 residues in the CDR3. Germline CDR1 and CDR2: SGHRS and YFSETQ. Trimming took off 7 bases at V and 3 bases at J, with 11 bases between the two ends. CDR3 region: CASYGDIYEQYF. CDR3 DNA: TGCGCCAGCTACGGGGACATCTACGAGCAGTACTTC.

The V and J genes are TRBV9 and TRBJ2-7, with 7 bases aligning to TRBD1. Germline V gene lookup returns CDR1 SGDLS and CDR2 YYNGEE. The CDR3 is 16 amino acids. The junction had 14 bases not matched to a gene; V was cut back by 5 bases and J by 3 bases. The CDR3 coding sequence is TGTGCCAGCAGTCCCACTCCGGGACAGATTTTCTACGAGCAGTACTTC. The encoded protein is CASSPTPGQIFYEQYF.

The chain joins TRBV19 to TRBJ2-7; 11 nucleotides line up with TRBD1. Looked up from germline, CDR1 is LNHDA and CDR2 is SQIVND (reference sequence). Germline trimming cut 11 bases from V and 2 bases from J; bases unmatched to any gene: 5. The CDR3 spans 13 residues. The CDR3 here is CAGGQGGPYEQYF. CDR3 bases: TGTGCCGGGGGACAGGGGGGACCCTACGAGCAGTACTTC. The full variable domain, in which reference TRBV19 and TRBJ2-7 provide the parts outside the CDR3, is DGGITQSPKYLFRKEGQNVTLSCEQNLNHDAMYWYRQDPGQGLRLIYYSQIVNDFQKGDIAEGYSVSREKKESFPLTVTSAQKNPTAFYLCAGGQGGPYEQYFGPGTRLTVT.

This chain links TRBV28 with TRBJ2-5; 8 bases map to TRBD1. The J call may not be correct, given that the DNA end is closer to TRBJ2-7. CDR1 is MDHEN, CDR2 SYDVKM, per germline. CDR3 length: 13 amino acids. CDR3 region: CASSGQGPYEQYF. Written as DNA, the CDR3 is TGTGCCAGCAGCGGACAGGGTCCATACGAGCAGTACTTC.

The genes are TRBV29-1 and TRBJ2-5; 7 bases fit TRBD2. Germline CDR1 and CDR2: SQVTM and ANQGSEA. J gave up 1 base and V 3 bases, and 8 bases lay outside the gene matches. The CDR3 sequence is 15 residues long. This CDR3 reads CSVEGWGGVQETQYF. The CDR3 DNA reads as TGCAGCGTTGAGGGCTGGGGAGGGGTCCAAGAGACCCAGTACTTC.

J is TRBJ2-4 and V is TRBV6-1; 8 bases match TRBD2. The V segment lost 6 bases and the J segment 7 bases; nucleotides outside the gene matches: 8. The CDR3 consists of 14 residues. The germline gives CDR1 MNHNS, CDR2 SASEGT. Here the CDR3 DNA reads TGTGCCAGCAGAGTCAGGGGCGGGGGGAACATTCAGTACTTC. It is translated as CASRVRGGGNIQYF.

The sample holds a few counts of this clone. One end of the junction fails to match germline, which may point to a read error. This chain connects TRBV7-9 to TRBJ2-7; D remains unclear. The germline CDR1 and CDR2 sequences are SEHNR and FQNEAQ (reference sequence). The CDR3 length is 13 residues. This CDR3 is CSSSLPPSYEQYF. The CDR3 DNA reads TGTTCCAGCAGCTTACCTCCTTCCTACGAGCAGTACTTC.

The chain employs TRBV4-1 and TRBJ1-2, with no clear D. Trimming took off 6 bases at V and 14 bases at J, with 13 bases between the two ends. Germline V gene lookup returns CDR1 MGHRA and CDR2 YSYEKL. The CDR3 is made up of 10 amino acids. The DNA for the CDR3 is TGCGCCAGCAGAGCTAAGCGCGAAACCTTC. Residues: CASRAKRETF.

The gene calls are TRBV7-3 and TRBJ2-7; 10 nucleotides match TRBD1. Germline V gene sequence: CDR1 SGHTA, CDR2 FQGTGA. This CDR3 has 13 amino acids. J gave up 7 bases and V 5 bases, and 5 bases lay outside the gene matches. The CDR3 protein is CASSLGQGREQYF. The CDR3 DNA reads as TGTGCCAGCAGCCTGGGACAGGGGCGGGAGCAGTACTTC.